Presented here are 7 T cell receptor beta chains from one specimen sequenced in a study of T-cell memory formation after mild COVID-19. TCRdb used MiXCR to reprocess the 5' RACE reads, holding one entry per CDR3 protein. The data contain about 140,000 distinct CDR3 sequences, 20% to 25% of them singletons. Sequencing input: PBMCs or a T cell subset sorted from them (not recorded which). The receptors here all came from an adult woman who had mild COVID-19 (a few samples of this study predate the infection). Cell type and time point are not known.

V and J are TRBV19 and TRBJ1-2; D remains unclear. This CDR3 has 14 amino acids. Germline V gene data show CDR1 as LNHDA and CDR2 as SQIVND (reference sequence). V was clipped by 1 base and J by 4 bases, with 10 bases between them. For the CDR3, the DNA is TGTGCCAGTAGTATAGTACCAGGAACCTATGGCTACACCTTC. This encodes CASSIVPGTYGYTF. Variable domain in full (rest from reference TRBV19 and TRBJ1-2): DGGITQSPKYLFRKEGQNVTLSCEQNLNHDAMYWYRQDPGQGLRLIYYSQIVNDFQKGDIAEGYSVSREKKESFPLTVTSAQKNPTAFYLCASSIVPGTYGYTFGSGTRLTVV.

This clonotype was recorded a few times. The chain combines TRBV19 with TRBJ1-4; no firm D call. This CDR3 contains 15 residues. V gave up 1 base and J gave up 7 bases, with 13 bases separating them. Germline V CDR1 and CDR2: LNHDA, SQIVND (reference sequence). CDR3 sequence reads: CASSIGDISLEKLFF. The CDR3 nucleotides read TGTGCCAGTAGTATAGGTGACATTAGCCTTGAAAAACTGTTTTTT.

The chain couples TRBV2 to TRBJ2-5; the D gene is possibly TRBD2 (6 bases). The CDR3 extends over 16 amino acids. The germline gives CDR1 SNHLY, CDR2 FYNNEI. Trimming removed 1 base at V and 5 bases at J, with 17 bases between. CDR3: CASSEGFSTSLETQYF. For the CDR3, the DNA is TGTGCCAGCAGTGAAGGCTTTTCGACTAGTTTGGAGACCCAGTACTTC.

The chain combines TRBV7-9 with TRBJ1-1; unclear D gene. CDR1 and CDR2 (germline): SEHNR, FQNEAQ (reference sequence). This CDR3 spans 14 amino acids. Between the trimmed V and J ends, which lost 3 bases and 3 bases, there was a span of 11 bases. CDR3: CASSFEGTDTEAFF. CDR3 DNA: TGTGCCAGCAGCTTTGAGGGCACTGACACTGAAGCTTTCTTT.

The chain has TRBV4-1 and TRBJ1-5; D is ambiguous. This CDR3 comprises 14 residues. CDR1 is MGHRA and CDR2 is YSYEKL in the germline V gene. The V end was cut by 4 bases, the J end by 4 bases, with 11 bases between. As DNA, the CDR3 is TGCGCCAGCAGCCGAGACGGTGGGAATCAGCCCCAGCATTTT. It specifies CASSRDGGNQPQHF.

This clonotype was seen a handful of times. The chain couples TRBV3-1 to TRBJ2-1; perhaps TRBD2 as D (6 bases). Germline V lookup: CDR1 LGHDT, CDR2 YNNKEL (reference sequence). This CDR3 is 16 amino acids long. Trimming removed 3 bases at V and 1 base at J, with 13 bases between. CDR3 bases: TGTGCCAGCAGCCATACCAGCGGGCCGTCCTACAATGAGCAGTTCTTC. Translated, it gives CASSHTSGPSYNEQFF.

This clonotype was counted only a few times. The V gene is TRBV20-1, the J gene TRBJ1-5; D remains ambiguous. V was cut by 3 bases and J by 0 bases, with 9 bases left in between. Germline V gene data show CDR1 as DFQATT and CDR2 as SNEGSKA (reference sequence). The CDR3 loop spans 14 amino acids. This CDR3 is CSASDYYSNQPQHF. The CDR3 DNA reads TGCAGTGCTAGCGACTACTATAGCAATCAGCCCCAGCATTTT.